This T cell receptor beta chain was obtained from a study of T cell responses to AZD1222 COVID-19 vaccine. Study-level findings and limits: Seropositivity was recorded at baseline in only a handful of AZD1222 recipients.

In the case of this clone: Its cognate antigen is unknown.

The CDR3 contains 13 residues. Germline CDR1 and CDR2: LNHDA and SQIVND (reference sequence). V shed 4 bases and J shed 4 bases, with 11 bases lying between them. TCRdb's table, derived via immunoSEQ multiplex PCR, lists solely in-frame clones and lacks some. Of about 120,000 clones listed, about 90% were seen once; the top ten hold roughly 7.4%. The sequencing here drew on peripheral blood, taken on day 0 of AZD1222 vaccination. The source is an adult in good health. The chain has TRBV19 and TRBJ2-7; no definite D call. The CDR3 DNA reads TGTGCCAGTAGTAGGTGGGTAGGGTACGAGCAGTACTTC. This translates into CASSRWVGYEQYF.